The 30 T cell receptor beta chains reported below all come from one sample, sequenced in a study of cytomegalovirus exposure and HLA in healthy donors. The PCR was carried out with 60 Vbeta primers and 13 Jbeta primers. Assay: immunoSEQ multiplex PCR; the TCRdb copy retains only in-frame clones and omits some. The sample has approximately 200,000 clones, 65% to 90% seen once; the top ten hold under 3%. The sequenced sample was PBMCs. Receptors were obtained from a woman between 45 and 65 years old in good health and CMV-seronegative.

The chain uses TRBV2 and TRBJ2-1; 8 bases align to TRBD1. CDR3 length equals 15 residues. The germline V gene encodes CDR1 SNHLY and CDR2 FYNNEI. With 7 bases clipped from V and 8 bases from J, the junction kept 13 bases outside the gene matches. CDR3 in amino acids: CASTSGGTGKDEQFF. In nucleotides, the CDR3 is TGTGCCAGCACCAGTGGTGGGACAGGTAAAGATGAGCAGTTCTTC.

This chain links TRBV6-6 with TRBJ2-7, with TRBD1 matching over 8 bases. The CDR3 consists of 15 residues. Per germline, CDR1 MNHNY and CDR2 SVGAGI (reference sequence). J gave up 2 bases and V 2 bases, and 5 bases lay outside the gene matches. The CDR3 DNA sequence: TGTGCCAGCAGTTACCCGGGACAGGTGACCTACGAGCAGTACTTC. Protein product: CASSYPGQVTYEQYF.

This sequence joins TRBV29-1 and TRBJ2-1; weak D call: TRBD2 (5 bases). This CDR3 has 11 residues. V dropped 7 bases and J dropped 8 bases, with 12 bases sitting between them. In germline, CDR1 is SQVTM, CDR2 ANQGSEA. The CDR3 reads CSAKRVHEQFF. CDR3 DNA sequence: TGCAGCGCTAAGAGGGTTCATGAGCAGTTCTTC.

The CDR3 spells CASRSTGREGGYTF. CDR3 nucleotides: TGTGCCAGTAGGTCGACAGGGAGAGAGGGAGGCTACACCTTC. The chain recombines TRBV19 with TRBJ1-2; 7 bases fit TRBD1. Germline V gene sequence: CDR1 LNHDA, CDR2 SQIVND (reference sequence). The CDR3 has 14 residues. Unmatched junction bases numbered 12, after V lost 6 bases and J lost 8 bases.

The rearrangement links TRBV19 to TRBJ1-1, with D perhaps TRBD1 (5 bases). This CDR3 comprises 17 residues. The germline V gene has CDR1 LNHDA and CDR2 SQIVND (reference sequence). V was clipped by 2 bases and J by 0 bases, with 16 bases between them. For the CDR3, the DNA is TGTGCCAGTAGTATATCTTCACGCGGGGCCATGAACACTGAAGCTTTCTTT. Protein sequence: CASSISSRGAMNTEAFF. The full variable domain, completed using reference TRBV19 and TRBJ1-1, is DGGITQSPKYLFRKEGQNVTLSCEQNLNHDAMYWYRQDPGQGLRLIYYSQIVNDFQKGDIAEGYSVSREKKESFPLTVTSAQKNPTAFYLCASSISSRGAMNTEAFFGQGTRLTVV.

The count of this clone is one. V and J are TRBV9 and TRBJ2-4; 10 bases are a match to TRBD2. This CDR3 has 18 residues. Unmatched junction bases numbered 11, after V lost 4 bases and J lost 1 base. The germline V gene encodes CDR1 SGDLS and CDR2 YYNGEE. The CDR3 loop reads CASSPRPTSGAAKNIQYF. The CDR3 DNA is TGTGCCAGCAGCCCACGCCCCACTAGCGGGGCGGCCAAAAACATTCAGTACTTC.

The genes are TRBV2 and TRBJ1-2; TRBD1 agrees at 9 bases. This CDR3 is built from 16 residues. With 2 bases clipped from V and 6 bases from J, the junction kept 10 bases outside the gene matches. CDR1 and CDR2 from the germline V gene are SNHLY and FYNNEI. The CDR3 bases are TGTGCCAGCAGTGAAAGGGTCCCGACAGGGGGTGATGGCTACACCTTC. Its translation is CASSERVPTGGDGYTF.

Written as DNA, the CDR3 is TGTGCCAGCTCCGCGGGGGGCTACGAGCAGTACTTC. It yields the protein CASSAGGYEQYF. The rearrangement uses TRBV18 and TRBJ2-7, with 8 nucleotides matching TRBD2. The CDR3 covers 12 residues. Germline V gene lookup returns CDR1 KGHSH and CDR2 LQKENI. V lost 6 bases to trimming and J lost 3 bases; unmatched junction nucleotides: 1.

V is TRBV30 and J is TRBJ2-7, with 7 bases aligning to TRBD1. This CDR3 region has 17 residues. Germline CDR1 GTSNPN, CDR2 SVGIG (reference sequence). With 4 bases clipped from V and 3 bases from J, the junction kept 18 bases outside the gene matches. The CDR3 nucleotides read TGTGCCTGGACAACAGGGGTTAAGCTGGGGGACATCTACGAGCAGTACTTC. The encoded protein is CAWTTGVKLGDIYEQYF. The whole variable domain, remainder taken from reference TRBV30 and TRBJ2-7, is SQTIHQWPATLVQPVGSPLSLECTVEGTSNPNLYWYRQAAGRGLQLLFYSVGIGQISSEVPQNLSASRPQDRQFILSSKKLLLSDSGFYLCAWTTGVKLGDIYEQYFGPGTRLTVT.

The rearrangement uses TRBV28 and TRBJ2-5, with TRBD2 matching 8 bases. The germline V gene has CDR1 MDHEN and CDR2 SYDVKM. V gave up 5 bases and J gave up 1 base; unmatched junction bases: 3. The CDR3 consists of 14 residues. CDR3 sequence: CASSGRGGQETQYF. The CDR3 DNA reads as TGTGCCAGCAGTGGTCGGGGGGGCCAAGAGACCCAGTACTTC.

CDR3 protein: CASSPRTGLAGARELFF. The CDR3 DNA follows: TGTGCCAGCAGCCCACGGACGGGACTAGCGGGAGCTAGGGAGCTGTTTTTT. This chain uses TRBV7-9 with TRBJ2-2; 14 bases map to TRBD2. The CDR3 has 17 residues. Germline-derived CDR1 and CDR2 are SEHNR and FQNEAQ (reference sequence). Trimming at V came to 5 bases and at J to 9 bases, leaving 11 bases not matched to a gene.

The CDR3 nucleotides read TGTGCCAGCAGCTTAACAGGTACAGGAAACACCATATATTTT. This encodes CASSLTGTGNTIYF. V gene TRBV13 combines with J gene TRBJ1-3; D possibly corresponds to TRBD1 (5 bases). This CDR3 contains 14 residues. Germline CDR1 is PRHDT and CDR2 is FYEKMQ (reference sequence). The V end lost 2 bases, the J end lost 4 bases, and 9 bases lay between the germline ends.

This rearrangement joins TRBV28 to TRBJ1-3; 9 bases line up with TRBD1. J gave up 0 bases and V 6 bases, and 0 bases lay outside the gene matches. Germline V gives CDR1 MDHEN, CDR2 SYDVKM. CDR3 length: 14 amino acids. CDR3 sequence reads: CASRTGGSGNTIYF. CDR3 in DNA: TGTGCCAGCAGGACAGGGGGCTCTGGAAACACCATATATTTT.

This chain links TRBV5-1 with TRBJ2-3, with a possible D match to TRBD2 (6 bases). The CDR3 is made up of 14 amino acids. V was clipped by 4 bases and J by 2 bases, with 11 bases between them. CDR1 and CDR2 from the germline V gene are SGHRS and YFSETQ. CDR3 loop: CASSPPGLTDTQYF. CDR3 DNA sequence: TGCGCCAGCAGCCCCCCGGGACTCACAGATACGCAGTATTTT.

This chain uses TRBV7-2 with TRBJ2-1, with 11 bases lining up with TRBD2. The CDR3 is made up of 15 amino acids. The V and J ends lost 1 base and 6 bases, in that order; junction bases with no gene match: 2. Germline V lookup: CDR1 SGHTA, CDR2 FQGNSA. The CDR3 sequence is CASSLGLAGINEQFF. The CDR3 bases are TGTGCCAGCAGCTTAGGACTAGCGGGGATCAATGAGCAGTTCTTC.

This clone appeared a single time. This sequence joins TRBV19 and TRBJ2-1; 8 bases fit TRBD2. This CDR3 is built from 14 residues. CDR1 and CDR2 (germline): LNHDA, SQIVND (reference sequence). The trim removed 3 bases at V and 9 bases at J, leaving 7 bases unmatched. CDR3 region: CASSIGTRVGEQFF. CDR3 in DNA: TGTGCCAGTAGTATCGGGACTAGAGTAGGTGAGCAGTTCTTC.

This clone was seen more than once but under ten times. The chain links TRBV19 to TRBJ1-3; 7 bases match TRBD1. With 4 bases clipped from V and 4 bases from J, the junction kept 10 bases outside the gene matches. The CDR3 has 16 residues. Germline loops: CDR1 LNHDA, CDR2 SQIVND (reference sequence). The CDR3 DNA follows: TGTGCCAGTAGTACCCGACAGGGAAGAAGAGGAAACACCATATATTTT. This gives the protein CASSTRQGRRGNTIYF.

The V call is TRBV27, the J call TRBJ2-7, with 10 bases that match TRBD2. The DNA end is a closer match to TRBJ2-1, so the J assignment may be wrong. The CDR3 covers 17 residues. Germline CDR1 MNHEY, CDR2 SMNVEV (reference sequence). CDR3 bases: TGTGCCAGCAGTTTGGCCGGAAGCGGGAGGGTACACAATGAGCAGTTCTTC. This codes for CASSLAGSGRVHNEQFF.

The chain uses TRBV18 and TRBJ1-1; weak D call: TRBD1 (5 bases). Germline-derived CDR1 and CDR2 are KGHSH and LQKENI. Trimming left V 3 bases short and J 1 base short, with 15 bases between. This CDR3 region has 16 residues. The CDR3 nucleotides are TGTGCCAGCTCACCCCTGGGGACGGGAGGGAACACTGAAGCTTTCTTT. This sequence encodes CASSPLGTGGNTEAFF.

V gene TRBV29-1 combines with J gene TRBJ2-4; D not certain. The CDR3 has 12 residues. Germline CDR1 SQVTM, CDR2 ANQGSEA. Between the trimmed V and J ends, which lost 5 bases and 0 bases, there was a span of 5 bases. The CDR3: CSVTSAKNIQYF. Written as DNA, the CDR3 is TGCAGCGTTACATCAGCCAAAAACATTCAGTACTTC.

The rearrangement uses TRBV27 and TRBJ2-5, with 7 nucleotides matching TRBD2. The better agreement between TRBJ2-7 and the DNA end casts doubt on the J call. From germline, CDR1 is MNHEY and CDR2 SMNVEV (reference sequence). The length of the CDR3 is 14 residues. In DNA form, the CDR3 reads TGTGCCAGCAGTGCGGGGGACGGTCCCTACGAGCAGTACTTC. The encoded protein is CASSAGDGPYEQYF.

The rearrangement links TRBV29-1 to TRBJ1-2; D is uncertain. This CDR3 contains 15 residues. Germline V gene lookup returns CDR1 SQVTM and CDR2 ANQGSEA. Trimming stripped 3 bases from V and 6 bases from J, with 20 bases between. The CDR3 protein is CSVERVGLFGDGYTF. CDR3 DNA: TGCAGCGTTGAGAGGGTTGGGCTATTTGGGGATGGCTACACCTTC.

This clone was detected only a few times. The J gene is TRBJ2-7, the V gene TRBV28, with 12 bases identical to TRBD2. This CDR3 is 15 amino acids long. Germline V gives CDR1 MDHEN, CDR2 SYDVKM. V gave up 7 bases and J gave up 6 bases; unmatched junction bases: 10. CDR3 amino acids: CASTLGTSGRREQYF. The CDR3 coding sequence is TGTGCCAGCACTCTAGGGACTAGCGGGCGCCGCGAGCAGTACTTC.

The chain combines TRBV19 with TRBJ2-3, with 10 bases fitting TRBD2. Germline V gives CDR1 LNHDA, CDR2 SQIVND (reference sequence). Trimming cost V 10 bases and J 5 bases; bases outside gene matches: 6. CDR3 length: 13 amino acids. The CDR3 DNA reads as TGTGCCATCTCTAGCGGGAGAGGAGATACGCAGTATTTT. Amino acid sequence: CAISSGRGDTQYF.

V and J are TRBV27 and TRBJ1-1; D uncertain. V was trimmed by 4 bases and J by 6 bases, leaving 15 bases between them. CDR3 length: 14 residues. Germline CDR1 reads MNHEY; CDR2 reads SMNVEV (reference sequence). CDR3 amino acids: CASSSREPTAEAFF. The CDR3, as DNA: TGTGCCAGCAGTTCTCGGGAACCCACCGCTGAAGCTTTCTTT.

This sequence joins TRBV7-9 and TRBJ2-7, with TRBD2 matching over 7 bases. The J segment lost 5 bases and the V segment lost 0 bases, leaving 1 base of the junction unmatched. Looked up from germline, CDR1 is SEHNR and CDR2 is FQNEAQ (reference sequence). This CDR3 has 13 residues. CDR3 sequence (DNA): TGTGCCAGCAGCTTAGCCGGGACTAACGAGCAGTACTTC. This encodes CASSLAGTNEQYF.

V is TRBV5-5 and J is TRBJ2-1; 7 nucleotides agree with TRBD1. CDR3 size: 17 residues. Germline V gene data show CDR1 as SGHKS and CDR2 as YYEKEE (reference sequence). The trim removed 3 bases at V and 5 bases at J, leaving 14 bases unmatched. The CDR3 here is CASSYTIPRTGDNEQFF. The CDR3 DNA sequence: TGTGCCAGCAGCTACACCATCCCCAGGACAGGTGACAATGAGCAGTTCTTC.

The chain couples TRBV29-1 to TRBJ2-3, with 7 bases identical to TRBD2. Per the germline V gene, CDR1 is SQVTM and CDR2 is ANQGSEA. This CDR3 is 13 amino acids long. V shed 6 bases and J 2 bases; nucleotides not matched to a gene: 5. The CDR3 sequence: CSVPGGSTDTQYF. CDR3 DNA: TGCAGCGTCCCGGGAGGTTCCACAGATACGCAGTATTTT.

The CDR3 region is CASSLAFGDILGADTQYF. DNA for the CDR3: TGTGCCAGCAGCTTAGCATTTGGGGACATCTTAGGGGCAGATACGCAGTATTTT. V gene TRBV7-2 combines with J gene TRBJ2-3, with a tentative D call TRBD1 (6 bases). The V gene lost 0 bases and the J gene lost 4 bases, with 20 bases spanning the gap. The CDR3 extends over 18 amino acids. In germline, CDR1 is SGHTA, CDR2 FQGNSA.

The V call is TRBV7-9, the J call TRBJ1-1; D not certain. Germline V gene sequence: CDR1 SEHNR, CDR2 FQNEAQ (reference sequence). The CDR3 is 13 residues long. Deletions cut 5 bases from V and 1 base from J, with 8 bases between. The CDR3 loop reads CASSPQANTEAFF. Written as DNA, the CDR3 is TGTGCCAGCAGCCCTCAGGCGAACACTGAAGCTTTCTTT. Variable domain in full (rest from reference TRBV7-9 and TRBJ1-1): DTGVSQNPRHKITKRGQNVTFRCDPISEHNRLYWYRQTLGQGPEFLTYFQNEAQLEKSRLLSDRFSAERPKGSFSTLEIQRTEQGDSAMYLCASSPQANTEAFFGQGTRLTVV.